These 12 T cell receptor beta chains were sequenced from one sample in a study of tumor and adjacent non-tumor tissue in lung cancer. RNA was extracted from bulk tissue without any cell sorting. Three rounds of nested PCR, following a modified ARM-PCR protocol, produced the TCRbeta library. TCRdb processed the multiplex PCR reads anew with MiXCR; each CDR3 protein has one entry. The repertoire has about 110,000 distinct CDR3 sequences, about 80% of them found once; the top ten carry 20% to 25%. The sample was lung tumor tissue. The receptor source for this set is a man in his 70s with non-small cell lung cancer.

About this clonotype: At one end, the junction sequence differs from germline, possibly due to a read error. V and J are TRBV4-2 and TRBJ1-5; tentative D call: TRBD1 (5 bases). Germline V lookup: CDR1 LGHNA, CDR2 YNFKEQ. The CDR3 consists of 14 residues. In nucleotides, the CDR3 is TGTGCCATCAGCCAGGCTGACAGTAGTCAACCCCAGCATTTT. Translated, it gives CAISQADSSQPQHF.

This CDR3 is CASSQANQVQETQYF. The DNA for the CDR3 is TGTGCCAGCAGCCAAGCGAATCAGGTTCAAGAGACCCAGTACTTC. The gene calls are TRBV4-2 and TRBJ2-5; D not resolved. The CDR3 has 15 amino acids. Germline V gene data show CDR1 as LGHNA and CDR2 as YNFKEQ. V lost 1 base, J lost 2 bases, and 11 bases lay in between.

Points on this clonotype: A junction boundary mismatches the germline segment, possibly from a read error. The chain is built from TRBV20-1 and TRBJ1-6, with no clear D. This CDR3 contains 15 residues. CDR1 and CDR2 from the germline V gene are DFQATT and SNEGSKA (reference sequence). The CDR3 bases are TGCAGTGCTAGCTCCCGGGGTTGGGGTAATTCATCCCTCCACTTT. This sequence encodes CSASSRGWGNSSLHF.

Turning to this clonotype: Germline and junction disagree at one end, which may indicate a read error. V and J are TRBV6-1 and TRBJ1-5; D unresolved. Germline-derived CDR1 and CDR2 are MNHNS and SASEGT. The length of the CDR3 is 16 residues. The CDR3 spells CTSSELSGGAHQPQHF. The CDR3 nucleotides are TGTACCAGTAGTGAACTTTCGGGAGGCGCGCATCAGCCCCAGCATTTT.

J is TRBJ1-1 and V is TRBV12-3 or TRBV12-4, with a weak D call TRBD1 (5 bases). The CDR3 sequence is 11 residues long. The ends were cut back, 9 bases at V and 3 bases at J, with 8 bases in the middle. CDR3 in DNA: TGTGCCAGGGGAGGGGACACTGAAGCTTTCTTT. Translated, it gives CARGGDTEAFF.

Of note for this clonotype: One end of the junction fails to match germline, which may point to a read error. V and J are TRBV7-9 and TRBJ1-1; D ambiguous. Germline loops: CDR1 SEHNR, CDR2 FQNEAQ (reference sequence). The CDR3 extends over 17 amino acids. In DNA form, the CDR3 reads TGTGCTAGCAGCTTAGCGACCATGTGGGGTATGAACACTGAAGCTTTCTTT. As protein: CASSLATMWGMNTEAFF. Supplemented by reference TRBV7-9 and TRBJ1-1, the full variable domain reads DTGVSQNPRHKITKRGQNVTFRCDPISEHNRLYWYRQTLGQGPEFLTYFQNEAQLEKSRLLSDRFSAERPKGSFSTLEIQRTEQGDSAMYLCASSLATMWGMNTEAFFGQGTRLTVV.

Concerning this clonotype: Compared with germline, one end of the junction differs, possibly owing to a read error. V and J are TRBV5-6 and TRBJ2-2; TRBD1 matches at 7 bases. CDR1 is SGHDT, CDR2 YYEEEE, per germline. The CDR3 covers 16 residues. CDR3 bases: TGTGCCAGCAGCTTGACATGGCAGGGGGTCACCGGGGAACTGTTTTTT. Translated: CASSLTWQGVTGELFF.

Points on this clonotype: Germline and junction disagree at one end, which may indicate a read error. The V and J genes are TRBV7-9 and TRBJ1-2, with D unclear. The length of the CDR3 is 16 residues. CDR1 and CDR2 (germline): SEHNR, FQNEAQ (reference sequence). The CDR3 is CAISFARDQNVYGYTF. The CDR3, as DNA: TGTGCCATCAGCTTTGCCCGAGACCAGAACGTCTATGGCTACACCTTC.

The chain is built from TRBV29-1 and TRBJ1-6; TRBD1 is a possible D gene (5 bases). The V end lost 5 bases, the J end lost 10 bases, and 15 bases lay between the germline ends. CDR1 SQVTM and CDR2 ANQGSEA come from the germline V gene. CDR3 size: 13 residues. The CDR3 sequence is CSVTEPRDSPLHF. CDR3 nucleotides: TGCAGCGTTACAGAACCTAGGGACTCACCCCTCCACTTT.

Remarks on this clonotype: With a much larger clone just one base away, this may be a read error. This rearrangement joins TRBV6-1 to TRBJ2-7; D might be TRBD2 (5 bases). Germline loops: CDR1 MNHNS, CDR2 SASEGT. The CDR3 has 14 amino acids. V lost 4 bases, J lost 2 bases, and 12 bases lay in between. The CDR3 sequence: CASSAGDHAYEQYF. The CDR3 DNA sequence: TGTGCCAGCAGTGCCGGGGATCACGCCTACGAGCAGTACTTC.

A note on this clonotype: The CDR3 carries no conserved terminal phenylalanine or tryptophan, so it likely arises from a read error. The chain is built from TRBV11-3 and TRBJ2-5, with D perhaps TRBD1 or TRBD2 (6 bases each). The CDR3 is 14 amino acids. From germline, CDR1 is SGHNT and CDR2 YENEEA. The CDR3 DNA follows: TGTCCCAGCGCTTCCGGCCGGGGGCGGGAGACCCAGTACATC. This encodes CPSASGRGRETQYI.

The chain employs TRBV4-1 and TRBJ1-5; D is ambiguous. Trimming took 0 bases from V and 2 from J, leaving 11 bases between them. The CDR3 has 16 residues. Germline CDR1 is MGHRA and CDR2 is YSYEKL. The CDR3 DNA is TGCGCCAGCAGCCAAGATCCAAGGAATGGCAATCAGCCCCAGCATTTT. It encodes CASSQDPRNGNQPQHF.